Listed here are 20 T cell receptor beta chains from one sample, sequenced in a study of cytomegalovirus exposure and HLA in healthy donors. PCR involved 60 Vbeta and 13 Jbeta primers. Data came from immunoSEQ multiplex PCR; TCRdb stores just in-frame clones and leaves some out. The data contain 150,000 to 200,000 clones, approximately 80% of them seen just once; the ten biggest clones take up approximately 1.5%. Sequenced material: PBMCs. The receptor set was obtained from a woman under 30 in good health and CMV-seronegative.

This chain connects TRBV5-8 to TRBJ1-2, with D possibly TRBD1 on 6 matching bases. The CDR3 extends over 14 amino acids. Germline CDR1 reads SGHTS; CDR2 reads YDEGEE. V dropped 1 base and J dropped 7 bases, with 14 bases sitting between them. This CDR3 reads CASSLKGSGVGYTF. The CDR3 DNA sequence: TGTGCCAGCAGCTTGAAGGGATCAGGGGTTGGCTACACCTTC.

The chain joins TRBV7-8 to TRBJ1-4; D perhaps matches TRBD1 (6 bases). Per germline, CDR1 SGHVS and CDR2 FQNEAQ. The CDR3 totals 15 residues. Trimming removed 2 bases at V and 5 bases at J, with 12 bases between. In DNA, the CDR3 is TGTGCCAGCAGCTTATTGGGACAACTAAATGAAAAACTGTTTTTT. This codes for CASSLLGQLNEKLFF.

The gene calls are TRBV5-1 and TRBJ1-1; a weak D match, TRBD1 (5 bases). The germline CDR1 and CDR2 sequences are SGHRS and YFSETQ. Trimming pared 6 bases from V and 1 base from J, leaving 16 bases between. The CDR3 sequence is 15 residues long. DNA of the CDR3: TGCGCCAGCACCGTACGGTCAGGGCAGAACACTGAAGCTTTCTTT. It encodes CASTVRSGQNTEAFF.

The rearrangement uses TRBV5-4 and TRBJ1-1; 7 bases agree with TRBD1. With V trimmed by 4 bases and J by 4 bases, 4 bases remained unmatched. CDR1 and CDR2 from the germline V gene are SGHNT and YYREEE (reference sequence). CDR3 size: 13 residues. The chain's CDR3 is CASSRDRATEAFF. The DNA for the CDR3 is TGTGCCAGCAGCCGAGACAGGGCCACTGAAGCTTTCTTT.

Remarks on this clone: The junction shows a germline mismatch at one end, possibly a read error. The V and J genes are TRBV7-9 and TRBJ1-6; D is possibly TRBD1 (5 bases). The CDR3 is made up of 13 amino acids. From germline, CDR1 is SEHNR and CDR2 FQNEAQ (reference sequence). CDR3 DNA sequence: TGTTCCAGCAGCTTAGGGGAGGGACTCCCCCTCCACTTT. Translating it yields CSSSLGEGLPLHF.

Concerning this clone itself: This may be a read error, as it is one base from a much larger clone. The rearrangement links TRBV6-1 to TRBJ1-2; 10 nucleotides match TRBD1. The germline V gene has CDR1 MNHNS and CDR2 SASEGT. Trimming cost V 0 bases and J 4 bases; bases outside gene matches: 2. CDR3 length equals 15 residues. CDR3 in amino acids: CASSEAGTGVYGYTF. CDR3 nucleotide sequence: TGTGCCAGCAGTGAAGCCGGGACAGGGGTCTATGGCTACACCTTC.

This chain links TRBV28 with TRBJ2-5; tentatively, D is TRBD1 (6 bases). The V end lost 3 bases, the J end lost 1 base, and 12 bases lay between the germline ends. The CDR3 totals 15 residues. Germline V gives CDR1 MDHEN, CDR2 SYDVKM. CDR3 residues: CASSFPDRSQETQYF. The CDR3 DNA reads as TGTGCCAGCAGTTTCCCAGACAGGTCCCAAGAGACCCAGTACTTC.

V gene TRBV29-1 combines with J gene TRBJ1-3, with D maybe TRBD1 (5 bases). The CDR3 spans 11 residues. Between the trimmed V and J ends, which lost 4 bases and 8 bases, there was a span of 9 bases. CDR1 SQVTM and CDR2 ANQGSEA come from the germline V gene. The CDR3 DNA reads TGCAGCGTTGCGTGGGGGGACACCATATATTTT. Translation: CSVAWGDTIYF.

This chain joins TRBV28 and TRBJ1-5; D is possibly TRBD1 (5 bases). The CDR3 consists of 15 residues. The V gene lost 6 bases and the J gene lost 2 bases, with 14 bases spanning the gap. Germline CDR1 MDHEN, CDR2 SYDVKM. The CDR3 DNA reads TGTGCCAGCAGGGGGGGGGAGTCGGGCAATCAGCCCCAGCATTTT. It yields the protein CASRGGESGNQPQHF.

The CDR3 loop is CASSEAQGRWGYTF. In DNA form, the CDR3 reads TGTGCCAGCAGTGAAGCGCAGGGCAGGTGGGGCTACACCTTC. The rearrangement uses TRBV2 and TRBJ1-2; weak D call: TRBD1 (5 bases). Per the germline V gene, CDR1 is SNHLY and CDR2 is FYNNEI. Trimming removed 0 bases at V and 8 bases at J, with 13 bases between. This CDR3 region has 14 residues.

The rearrangement joins TRBV19 to TRBJ2-1; D may be TRBD2 (5 bases). V was shortened by 3 bases and J by 5 bases, with 17 bases between the two germline ends. The germline gives CDR1 LNHDA, CDR2 SQIVND (reference sequence). This CDR3 has 16 residues. The CDR3 here is CASSILGRGGHNEQFF. For the CDR3, the DNA is TGTGCCAGTAGTATTCTGGGCCGCGGAGGCCACAATGAGCAGTTCTTC. Together with reference TRBV19 and TRBJ2-1, the CDR3 gives the full variable domain: DGGITQSPKYLFRKEGQNVTLSCEQNLNHDAMYWYRQDPGQGLRLIYYSQIVNDFQKGDIAEGYSVSREKKESFPLTVTSAQKNPTAFYLCASSILGRGGHNEQFFGPGTRLTVL.

This chain links TRBV5-1 with TRBJ1-1; 7 bases map to TRBD1. Unmatched junction bases numbered 9, after V lost 6 bases and J lost 4 bases. Germline loops: CDR1 SGHRS, CDR2 YFSETQ. This CDR3 has 14 amino acids. In nucleotides, the CDR3 is TGCGCCAGCAAACACTCCAGGGGGACCACTGAAGCTTTCTTT. Protein sequence: CASKHSRGTTEAFF.

V gene TRBV9 combines with J gene TRBJ1-2; D unresolved. Germline lookup yields CDR1 SGDLS and CDR2 YYNGEE. V lost 1 base to trimming and J lost 1 base, with 11 bases between them. CDR3 length: 15 amino acids. As DNA, the CDR3 is TGTGCCAGCAGCGTAAGTTACAGCCTTAACTATGGCTACACCTTC. It yields the protein CASSVSYSLNYGYTF.

The V gene is TRBV5-5, the J gene TRBJ1-2, with 7 bases matching TRBD1. The junction had 3 bases not matched to a gene; V was cut back by 3 bases and J by 4 bases. The germline V gene encodes CDR1 SGHKS and CDR2 YYEKEE (reference sequence). CDR3 size: 13 residues. The CDR3 region has the DNA TGTGCCAGCAGCTCCGGGACAGCCTATGGCTACACCTTC. This gives the protein CASSSGTAYGYTF.

This chain joins TRBV19 and TRBJ1-5; 8 bases agree with TRBD1. Trimming at V came to 1 base and at J to 0 bases, leaving 8 bases not matched to a gene. The germline gives CDR1 LNHDA, CDR2 SQIVND (reference sequence). This CDR3 is 18 amino acids long. The CDR3 is CASSIGSGGFYSNQPQHF. The DNA for the CDR3 is TGTGCCAGTAGTATAGGGTCAGGGGGCTTTTATAGCAATCAGCCCCAGCATTTT.

The count of this clone is one. The chain links TRBV9 to TRBJ2-3; TRBD1 agrees at 10 bases. The CDR3 consists of 15 residues. CDR1 is SGDLS and CDR2 is YYNGEE in the germline V gene. Trimming took 5 bases from V and 9 from J; bases not matched to a gene: 12. CDR3 loop: CASSLNGQGGWTQYF. CDR3 DNA: TGTGCCAGCAGTCTCAACGGACAGGGGGGTTGGACGCAGTATTTT.

The gene calls are TRBV6-5 and TRBJ1-6; weak D call: TRBD1 (6 bases). The ends were cut back, 5 bases at V and 10 bases at J, with 18 bases in the middle. CDR3 length: 15 amino acids. CDR1 and CDR2 from the germline V gene are MNHEY and SVGAGI. The CDR3, as DNA: TGTGCCAGCAGTACTCGGAACAGGGAGAGCTCACCCCTCCACTTT. Encoded protein: CASSTRNRESSPLHF.

The J gene is TRBJ2-7, the V gene TRBV2; weak D call: TRBD2 (6 bases). Germline-derived CDR1 and CDR2 are SNHLY and FYNNEI. V shed 4 bases and J shed 2 bases, with 15 bases lying between them. The CDR3 has 15 amino acids. The CDR3 protein is CASSVEGNPPYEQYF. For the CDR3, the DNA is TGTGCCAGCAGTGTGGAGGGAAACCCCCCCTACGAGCAGTACTTC.

The chain couples TRBV28 to TRBJ1-6; 8 bases fit TRBD1. With 6 bases clipped from V and 5 bases from J, the junction kept 6 bases outside the gene matches. Germline lookup yields CDR1 MDHEN and CDR2 SYDVKM. This CDR3 contains 15 residues. CDR3 in amino acids: CASSSGQGHNSPLHF. CDR3 nucleotide sequence: TGTGCCAGCAGCTCCGGACAGGGACATAATTCACCCCTCCACTTT.

V and J are TRBV6-1 and TRBJ1-1, with 9 bases that match TRBD1. This CDR3 is 14 amino acids long. Germline values: CDR1 MNHNS, CDR2 SASEGT. The V gene end was trimmed by 6 bases and the J gene end by 4 bases; junction bases not matched to a gene: 6. The DNA of the CDR3 is TGTGCCAGCAGCAACAGGGGGCTCGGCACTGAAGCTTTCTTT. Translated: CASSNRGLGTEAFF.